The 17 T cell receptor beta chains below were found in one sample sequenced in a study of T cells in Graves' hyperthyroidism and ophthalmopathy. Amplification of TCR beta CDR3 regions used RNA as the template. HTBI primers were the set used in a first-round RT-PCR of the TCR CDR3. Each CDR3 protein is one row after TCRdb ran MiXCR on the multiplex PCR reads. The sample records 250,000 to 350,000 distinct CDR3 sequences, over 15% being singletons. The sequenced sample was blood. The origin of the receptors is a woman aged 55-69 years with Graves' ophthalmopathy.

The chain employs TRBV20-1 and TRBJ2-3; maybe TRBD1 (6 bases). Per germline, CDR1 DFQATT and CDR2 SNEGSKA (reference sequence). The germline V and J ends were trimmed by 6 bases and 6 bases, with 16 bases remaining between them. The CDR3 is made up of 13 amino acids. The CDR3 sequence is CSANRDWHDTQYF. The CDR3 DNA reads TGCAGTGCAAACAGGGATTGGCACGATACGCAGTATTTT.

This clonotype was detected ten times or more. This chain uses TRBV28 with TRBJ1-3; D might be TRBD1 (6 bases). The CDR3 totals 15 residues. Trimming removed 3 bases at V and 4 bases at J, with 13 bases between. In germline, CDR1 is MDHEN, CDR2 SYDVKM. CDR3: CASSFGGSGGNTIYF. The CDR3 region has the DNA TGTGCCAGCAGTTTTGGGGGCAGCGGAGGAAACACCATATATTTT. Combining the CDR3 with reference TRBV28 and TRBJ1-3 gives the whole variable domain DVKVTQSSRYLVKRTGEKVFLECVQDMDHENMFWYRQDPGLGLRLIYFSYDVKMKEKGDIPEGYSVSREKKERFSLILESASTNQTSMYLCASSFGGSGGNTIYFGEGSWLTVV.

The sample holds a few counts of this clonotype. The chain uses TRBV4-3 and TRBJ2-1, with 7 bases that match TRBD2. The CDR3 is 15 residues long. Germline V gene data show CDR1 as LGHNA and CDR2 as YSLEER. V trimming: 3 bases; J trimming: 4 bases; junction bases outside the gene matches: 6. This CDR3 is CASSQLGTTYNEQFF. In DNA form, the CDR3 reads TGCGCCAGCAGCCAGTTAGGGACTACTTACAATGAGCAGTTCTTC.

This clonotype has only a few counts. This chain links TRBV9 with TRBJ1-4; D possibly corresponds to TRBD1 (5 bases). The germline V gene has CDR1 SGDLS and CDR2 YYNGEE. The CDR3 is 15 amino acids. V was cut by 0 bases and J by 0 bases, with 6 bases left in between. The CDR3 loop is CASSVEGTTNEKLFF. CDR3 sequence (DNA): TGTGCCAGCAGCGTAGAGGGGACAACTAATGAAAAACTGTTTTTT. Full variable domain (outside the CDR3, taken from reference TRBV9 and TRBJ1-4): DSGVTQTPKHLITATGQRVTLRCSPRSGDLSVYWYQQSLDQGLQFLIQYYNGEERAKGNILERFSAQQFPDLHSELNLSSLELGDSALYFCASSVEGTTNEKLFFGSGTQLSVL.

This clonotype was recorded a few times. The chain uses TRBV6-1 and TRBJ1-3; the D is unclear. CDR3 size: 14 residues. V was shortened by 7 bases and J by 0 bases, with 10 bases between the two germline ends. Germline CDR1 is MNHNS and CDR2 is SASEGT. The CDR3, as DNA: TGTGCCAGCATGGAGTGGCACTCTGGAAACACCATATATTTT. Protein product: CASMEWHSGNTIYF.

Ten or more counts support this clonotype. V is TRBV28 and J is TRBJ1-2; the D gene is possibly TRBD1 (5 bases). CDR3 length: 15 amino acids. Germline assignment: CDR1 MDHEN and CDR2 SYDVKM. V lost 6 bases, J lost 4 bases, and 18 bases lay in between. The CDR3: CASRGRGERPYGYTF. In DNA, the CDR3 is TGTGCCAGCAGGGGGCGGGGCGAAAGACCCTATGGCTACACCTTC.

At least ten counts were recorded for this clonotype. This chain joins TRBV12-3 or TRBV12-4 and TRBJ2-7, with D hard to call. V gave up 1 base and J gave up 2 bases, with 9 bases separating them. The CDR3 contains 14 residues. In DNA, the CDR3 is TGTGCCAGCAGTTTAGTTGCAGGAGCCTACGAGCAGTACTTC. It codes for CASSLVAGAYEQYF.

The chain recombines TRBV5-1 with TRBJ2-7; 8 bases are a match to TRBD1. Germline assignment: CDR1 SGHRS and CDR2 YFSETQ. The J segment lost 1 base and the V segment lost 9 bases, leaving 12 bases of the junction unmatched. CDR3 length: 15 residues. In DNA, the CDR3 is TGCGCCACCAGGGGGCTTGTCGCCGGATCCTACGAGCAGTACTTC. Protein: CATRGLVAGSYEQYF.

This clonotype was picked up many times. The CDR3 DNA is TGTGCCAGCACCACGGGGATGGGATCCTACGAGCAGTACTTC. This translates into CASTTGMGSYEQYF. V gene TRBV6-1 combines with J gene TRBJ2-7; perhaps TRBD2 as D (5 bases). The CDR3 totals 14 residues. V was cut by 7 bases and J by 1 base, with 14 bases left in between. Germline V gene data show CDR1 as MNHNS and CDR2 as SASEGT.

This clonotype was picked up a small number of times. This CDR3 is missing its conserved last phenylalanine or tryptophan, likely due to a read error. V is TRBV18 and J is TRBJ1-2; possibly TRBD1 for D (6 bases). The CDR3 loop spans 14 amino acids. From germline, CDR1 is KGHSH and CDR2 LQKENI. The V end lost 2 bases, the J end lost 2 bases, and 9 bases lay between the germline ends. The CDR3: CASSPGGLNYGYTS. As DNA, the CDR3 is TGTGCCAGCTCACCAGGGGGCCTCAACTATGGCTACACCTCC.

This clonotype was observed at least ten times. The chain employs TRBV2 and TRBJ2-5; D unclear. Looked up from germline, CDR1 is SNHLY and CDR2 is FYNNEI. Trimming shortened V by 0 bases and J by 0 bases, and 8 bases separated the two germline ends. This CDR3 comprises 15 residues. CDR3 in amino acids: CASSEAGQYQETQYF. CDR3 in DNA: TGTGCCAGCAGTGAAGCCGGGCAGTACCAAGAGACCCAGTACTTC.

In its sample, this clonotype was seen many times. The chain employs TRBV5-1 and TRBJ1-2; 7 nucleotides agree with TRBD1. This CDR3 has 13 amino acids. CDR1 and CDR2 from the germline V gene are SGHRS and YFSETQ. J was trimmed by 6 bases and V by 3 bases; bases with no gene match: 5. Here the CDR3 DNA reads TGCGCCAGCAGCTCCGGACAGGCGAATGGCTACACCTTC. This codes for CASSSGQANGYTF.

This clonotype was counted ten times or more. This chain connects TRBV5-6 to TRBJ2-7; perhaps TRBD1 as D (5 bases). Germline assignment: CDR1 SGHDT and CDR2 YYEEEE. The CDR3 consists of 12 residues. Trimming took 4 bases from V and 6 from J, leaving 11 bases between them. CDR3 protein: CASSLRVGEQYF. The CDR3 region has the DNA TGTGCCAGCAGCCTCAGGGTGGGCGAGCAGTACTTC.

Ten or more counts support this clonotype. The chain recombines TRBV13 with TRBJ2-7, with a weak D call TRBD2 (6 bases). CDR1 PRHDT and CDR2 FYEKMQ come from the germline V gene (reference sequence). The CDR3 loop spans 15 amino acids. Trimming removed 5 bases at V and 0 bases at J, with 14 bases between. In DNA form, the CDR3 reads TGTGCCAGCAGCATTGCCGGGAGAACCTCCTACGAGCAGTACTTC. This codes for CASSIAGRTSYEQYF.

The CDR3 nucleotides are TGTGCCAGCAGCGATCGGGACAGGAGGCAGGAACAGCCCCAGCATTTT. Its protein product is CASSDRDRRQEQPQHF. The V call is TRBV7-2, the J call TRBJ1-5; 8 positions agree with TRBD1. The CDR3 contains 16 residues. The junction had 13 bases not matched to a gene; V was cut back by 5 bases and J by 7 bases. Germline lookup yields CDR1 SGHTA and CDR2 FQGNSA.

V and J are TRBV27 and TRBJ1-5, with 7 positions matching TRBD1. This CDR3 is built from 12 residues. CDR1 is MNHEY and CDR2 is SMNVEV in the germline V gene (reference sequence). Germline trimming cut 5 bases from V and 6 bases from J; bases unmatched to any gene: 1. CDR3 DNA: TGTGCCAGCAGTAACAGGGGTCAGCCCCAGCATTTT. This translates into CASSNRGQPQHF.

This clonotype was observed at least ten times. The V and J genes are TRBV3-1 and TRBJ2-7; 7 bases align to TRBD1. Germline V gives CDR1 LGHDT, CDR2 YNNKEL (reference sequence). V lost 4 bases, J lost 8 bases, and 5 bases stayed unmatched. The CDR3 runs 12 residues. DNA for the CDR3: TGTGCCAGCAGCCCGGGACAGTCCCAGCAGTACTTC. This translates into CASSPGQSQQYF.